This T cell receptor beta chain derives from a study of cytomegalovirus exposure and HLA in healthy donors. In the PCR, 60 Vbeta and 13 Jbeta primers were used. TCRdb's table, derived via immunoSEQ multiplex PCR, lists solely in-frame clones and lacks some. The repertoire shows 30,000 to 35,000 clones; the top ten hold approximately 4%. Trimming cost V 2 bases and J 7 bases; bases outside gene matches: 10. CDR1 is LNHDA, CDR2 SQIVND, per germline (reference sequence). The CDR3 loop spans 16 amino acids. What was sequenced was PBMCs. This chain joins TRBV19 and TRBJ1-4; TRBD1 aligns across 7 bases. This receptor was identified in a man aged 35 to 55 in good health and CMV-seronegative. CDR3 region: CASSIMPAGGGEKLFF. The CDR3 DNA follows: TGTGCCAGTAGTATAATGCCCGCAGGGGGAGGTGAAAAACTGTTTTTT.